The 4 T cell receptor beta chains below all came from one sample that was sequenced in a study of response to subunit inactivated influenza vaccine (dated by TCRdb to the late 2010s). Libraries were constructed by RT-PCR. Sequencing relied on an Illumina HiSeq 2500. TCRdb trimmed public reads at Q25 via fastp, called clones via MiXCR and kept in-frame beta chains. Every distinct CDR3 protein forms one entry, paired with its most common genes and DNA. The sample contains about 700,000 distinct CDR3 sequences, around 14% of them found a single time. The ten largest clonotypes hold around 7% of the sample. Sample: PBMCs from blood, taken 14 to 15 days before vaccination. The receptors stem from a man in his fifties or sixties who received an inactivated influenza vaccine. Donor details come from another sample of the same person, matched by shared clones.

J is TRBJ2-1 and V is TRBV19; D is unclear. Germline V CDR1 and CDR2: LNHDA, SQIVND (reference sequence). Trimming left V 3 bases short and J 4 bases short, with 19 bases between. This CDR3 region has 17 residues. The CDR3 protein is CASSITLSSVAYNEQFF. The DNA of the CDR3 is TGTGCCAGTAGTATCACTCTGTCAAGCGTAGCTTACAATGAGCAGTTCTTC.

This clonotype was counted at least ten times. J is TRBJ2-7 and V is TRBV29-1; no firm D call. The germline V and J ends were trimmed by 6 bases and 1 base, with 13 bases remaining between them. Germline V CDR1 and CDR2: SQVTM, ANQGSEA. The CDR3 is 13 amino acids. The CDR3 is CSVSLPSSYEQYF. The CDR3 region has the DNA TGCAGCGTCTCCCTCCCCAGTTCCTACGAGCAGTACTTC.

This chain connects TRBV29-1 to TRBJ2-3, with 9 positions matching TRBD1. The CDR3 is 13 residues long. Germline-derived CDR1 and CDR2 are SQVTM and ANQGSEA. V lost 7 bases to trimming and J lost 6 bases; unmatched junction nucleotides: 8. As DNA, the CDR3 is TGCAGCGATGGCGGACAGGGGTTGGATACGCAGTATTTT. Translating gives CSDGGQGLDTQYF.

The sample holds a few counts of this clonotype. The V and J genes are TRBV29-1 and TRBJ2-5; D is ambiguous. Per the germline V gene, CDR1 is SQVTM and CDR2 is ANQGSEA. The CDR3 consists of 14 residues. Deletions cut 6 bases from V and 0 bases from J, with 14 bases between. The CDR3 sequence is CSVDTTEYQETQYF. Here the CDR3 DNA reads TGCAGCGTGGATACAACAGAGTACCAAGAGACCCAGTACTTC.